A selection of T cell receptor beta chains follows, all from one sample in a study of molecular identifiers for immune sequencing clone quantification. TCRdb re-called the PCR reads with MiXCR, one entry per CDR3 protein. The sample yields some 97,000 distinct CDR3 sequences, approximately 24% seen once. Input material: naive CD8+ T cells from blood, with Jurkat cell RNA spiked in. These receptors all stem from a human donor in good health. Some libraries in this study had Jurkat cell RNA spiked in. The conserved cysteine and the conserved F or W are not part of the CDR3 here. The D gene is left open where the match is weak.

>TRBJ1-5|NA|TRBV2
ASSEAEQSNQPQH
>TRBJ2-6|NA|TRBV5-4
ASRTAWGANVLT
>TRBJ1-1|TRBD1|TRBV15
ATSKDRRNTEAF
>TRBJ2-7|NA|TRBV4-1
ASSHGTGSSYEQY
>TRBJ1-1|TRBD1|TRBV7-9
AGGGQGSTEAF
>TRBJ2-3|TRBD2|TRBV12-3/TRBV12-4
ASSSRLAGRENTDAQY
>TRBJ1-1|NA|TRBV6-5
ASSTFGTTAAF
>TRBJ2-7|NA|TRBV5-5
ASSPGERYEQY
>TRBJ2-1|NA|TRBV29-1
SVEGPSGEQF
>TRBJ2-2|NA|TRBV27
ASSTPGGANTGELF
>TRBJ1-1|NA|TRBV5-1
ASSLETTVLEAF
>TRBJ2-3|NA|TRBV7-9
ASSERPTDTQY
>TRBJ2-7|NA|TRBV25-1
ASSEYKKDEQY
>TRBJ2-1|NA|TRBV27
ASSSRPSGHEI
>TRBJ2-2|TRBD1|TRBV3-1
ASSQGTGPGELF
>TRBJ1-1|TRBD1|TRBV7-6
ASSLAKTGGRNTEAF
>TRBJ2-3|NA|TRBV30
AWRSGSTDTQY